Following are 9 T cell receptor beta chains from one sample sequenced in a study of radiotherapy plus CTLA-4 blockade in lung cancer. Measured with immunoSEQ multiplex PCR; TCRdb has only the in-frame clones, and not every one. The repertoire includes tens of thousands of clones, approximately 84% of them detected once, and 4% to 5.5% sits in the top ten. The source material was peripheral blood, sampled from a patient treated with radiotherapy plus ipilimumab. All receptors come from a human donor with non-small cell lung cancer whose response to radiotherapy plus ipilimumab could not be evaluated.

The chain employs TRBV6-5 and TRBJ2-1, with a possible D match to TRBD1 (6 bases). The germline V and J ends were trimmed by 6 bases and 8 bases, with 14 bases remaining between them. The CDR3 runs to 13 residues. From germline, CDR1 is MNHEY and CDR2 SVGAGI. This chain's CDR3 is CASRKQGYDEQFF. Here the CDR3 DNA reads TGTGCCAGCAGAAAACAGGGATACGATGAGCAGTTCTTC.

The chain has TRBV4-3 and TRBJ2-1; 9 bases are a match to TRBD2. Germline CDR1 is LGHNA and CDR2 is YSLEER. The length of the CDR3 is 15 residues. V shed 0 bases and J 8 bases; nucleotides not matched to a gene: 5. The CDR3 sequence is CASSQDRSSGDEQFF. For the CDR3, the DNA is TGCGCCAGCAGCCAAGATCGGTCTAGCGGGGATGAGCAGTTCTTC.

The chain recombines TRBV6-5 with TRBJ2-3, with 7 bases aligning to TRBD2. Germline CDR1 reads MNHEY; CDR2 reads SVGAGI. CDR3 length: 15 amino acids. V lost 0 bases and J lost 6; bases outside the gene matches: 6. The CDR3 sequence is CASSYSGGGVDTQYF. CDR3 sequence (DNA): TGTGCCAGCAGTTACTCGGGGGGAGGGGTCGATACGCAGTATTTT.

The V and J genes are TRBV19 and TRBJ2-2, with D unresolved. V shed 9 bases and J shed 6 bases, with 11 bases lying between them. This CDR3 is 12 amino acids long. Germline V gene data show CDR1 as LNHDA and CDR2 as SQIVND (reference sequence). CDR3 nucleotide sequence: TGTGCCAGCCCCTCTGGCTCCGGGGAGCTGTTTTTT. It translates to CASPSGSGELFF.

This clone was found once. This chain joins TRBV10-3 and TRBJ2-7; D may be TRBD2 (6 bases). The length of the CDR3 is 15 residues. Trimming stripped 4 bases from V and 5 bases from J, with 18 bases between. CDR1 is ENHRY and CDR2 is SYGVKD in the germline V gene. CDR3 sequence (DNA): TGTGCCATCAGTGGAACGGGACTTGTCGGGGACGAGCAGTACTTC. It yields the protein CAISGTGLVGDEQYF.

This clone has only one observation. V usage is TRBV29-1 and J usage is TRBJ2-3; 9 bases fit TRBD1. V shed 6 bases, J shed 2 bases, and the junction held 3 bases outside the gene matches. Germline CDR1 and CDR2: SQVTM and ANQGSEA. The CDR3 is made up of 13 amino acids. The CDR3 protein is CSVWTGATDTQYF. CDR3 nucleotides: TGCAGCGTGTGGACAGGGGCCACAGATACGCAGTATTTT.

The chain employs TRBV7-8 and TRBJ2-2; possibly TRBD1 for D (6 bases). This CDR3 comprises 13 residues. Germline V lookup: CDR1 SGHVS, CDR2 FQNEAQ. V lost 3 bases and J lost 7, with 9 bases in between. The CDR3 is CASSFYRVGELFF. The CDR3 coding sequence is TGTGCCAGCAGCTTCTACAGGGTCGGGGAGCTGTTTTTT.

This clone was found a few times. The chain joins TRBV2 to TRBJ2-7; TRBD2 matches at 9 bases. The CDR3 is made up of 15 amino acids. The germline gives CDR1 SNHLY, CDR2 FYNNEI. V was pared by 6 bases and J by 1 base, with 7 bases of the junction left unmatched. CDR3 bases: TGTGCCAGCAGGATCGGACTAGCGCCTTCCTACGAGCAGTACTTC. Amino acids: CASRIGLAPSYEQYF.

CDR3 sequence: CASSESRVDRVETEAFF. The CDR3 region has the DNA TGTGCCAGCAGTGAATCCAGGGTTGACAGGGTAGAGACTGAAGCTTTCTTT. The J gene is TRBJ1-1, the V gene TRBV25-1; 7 bases are a match to TRBD1. J gave up 5 bases and V 1 base, and 13 bases lay outside the gene matches. The germline CDR1 and CDR2 sequences are MGHDK and SYGVNS. The CDR3 has 17 amino acids.